This T cell receptor beta chain appears in the sequencing data of a study of Graves' ophthalmopathy and Graves' hyperthyroidism. The CDR3 is 13 amino acids. V lost 4 bases and J 10 bases, leaving 13 bases between the germline ends. Clinical symptoms, serum thyroxine, TRAb, thyroid ultrasound and orbital computed tomography were relied on for diagnosis. Remarks on this clonotype: Possible read error: a much larger clone is one base away.

TCR beta CDR3 amplification used RNA transcripts. HTBI-primed first-round RT-PCR preceded second-round multiplex PCR. TCRdb fed the multiplex PCR reads into MiXCR, producing one record per CDR3 protein. The sample records more than 1,000,000 distinct CDR3 sequences, about 38% being singletons. The sample taken for sequencing was peripheral blood or thyroid tissue (not recorded which). The chain is built from TRBV12-3 or TRBV12-4 and TRBJ1-4; D is perhaps TRBD1 (5 bases). This TCR was sampled from an adult man with Graves' hyperthyroidism. The CDR3, as DNA: TGTGCCAGCAGTTGGGGGAAACCAGGAAAACTGTTTTTT. Protein: CASSWGKPGKLFF.